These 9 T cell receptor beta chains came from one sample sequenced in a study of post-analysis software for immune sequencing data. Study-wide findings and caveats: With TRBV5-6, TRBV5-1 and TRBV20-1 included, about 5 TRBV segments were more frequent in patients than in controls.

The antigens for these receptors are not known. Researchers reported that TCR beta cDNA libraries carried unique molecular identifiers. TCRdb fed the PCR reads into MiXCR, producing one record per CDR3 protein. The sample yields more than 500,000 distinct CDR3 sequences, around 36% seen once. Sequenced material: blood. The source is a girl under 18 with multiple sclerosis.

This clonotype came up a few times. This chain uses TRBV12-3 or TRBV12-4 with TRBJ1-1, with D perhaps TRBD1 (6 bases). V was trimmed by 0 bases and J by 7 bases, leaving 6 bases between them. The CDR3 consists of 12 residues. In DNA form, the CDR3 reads TGTGCCAGCAGTTTAGCAGGGGGTGAAGCTTTCTTT. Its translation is CASSLAGGEAFF.

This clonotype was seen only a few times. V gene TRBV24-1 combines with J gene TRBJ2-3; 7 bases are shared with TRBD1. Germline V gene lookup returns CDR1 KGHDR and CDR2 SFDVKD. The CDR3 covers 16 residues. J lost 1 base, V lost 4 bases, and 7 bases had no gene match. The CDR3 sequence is CATSDQTGDGTDTQYF. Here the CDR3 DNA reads TGTGCCACCAGTGACCAAACAGGGGATGGCACAGATACGCAGTATTTT.

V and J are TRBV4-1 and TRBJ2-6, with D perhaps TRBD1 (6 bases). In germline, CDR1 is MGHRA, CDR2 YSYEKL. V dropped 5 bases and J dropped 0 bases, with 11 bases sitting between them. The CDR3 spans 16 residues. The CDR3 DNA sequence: TGCGCCAGCAGCGGGGGCCCCTTCTCTGGGGCCAACGTCCTGACTTTC. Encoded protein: CASSGGPFSGANVLTF.

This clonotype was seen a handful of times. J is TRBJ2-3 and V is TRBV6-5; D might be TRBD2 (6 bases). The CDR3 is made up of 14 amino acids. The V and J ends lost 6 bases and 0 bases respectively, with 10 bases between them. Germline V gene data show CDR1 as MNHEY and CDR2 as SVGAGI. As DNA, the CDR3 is TGTGCCAGCAGAGGGGACTGGAGCACAGATACGCAGTATTTT. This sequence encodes CASRGDWSTDTQYF.

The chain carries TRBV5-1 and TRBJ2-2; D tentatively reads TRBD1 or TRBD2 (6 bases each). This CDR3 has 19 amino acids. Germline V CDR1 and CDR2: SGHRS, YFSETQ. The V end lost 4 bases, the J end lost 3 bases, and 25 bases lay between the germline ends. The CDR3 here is CASSVRTVGRLVDTGELFF. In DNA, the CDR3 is TGCGCCAGCAGCGTACGGACAGTGGGAAGACTAGTGGACACCGGGGAGCTGTTTTTT.

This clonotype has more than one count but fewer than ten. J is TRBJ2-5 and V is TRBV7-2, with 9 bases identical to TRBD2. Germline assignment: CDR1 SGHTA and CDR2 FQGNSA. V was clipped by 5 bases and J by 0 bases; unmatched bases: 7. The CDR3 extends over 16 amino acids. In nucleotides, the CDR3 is TGTGCCAGCAGCCCATGGGCGGGGGGGTACCAAGAGACCCAGTACTTC. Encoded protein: CASSPWAGGYQETQYF.

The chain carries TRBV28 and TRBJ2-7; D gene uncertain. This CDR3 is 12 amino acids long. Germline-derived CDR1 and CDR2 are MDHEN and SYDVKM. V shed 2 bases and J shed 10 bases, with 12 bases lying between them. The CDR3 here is CASSLGSRTQYF. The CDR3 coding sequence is TGTGCCAGCAGTTTAGGGTCACGAACCCAGTACTTC. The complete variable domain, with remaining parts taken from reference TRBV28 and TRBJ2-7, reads DVKVTQSSRYLVKRTGEKVFLECVQDMDHENMFWYRQDPGLGLRLIYFSYDVKMKEKGDIPEGYSVSREKKERFSLILESASTNQTSMYLCASSLGSRTQYFGPGTRLTVT.

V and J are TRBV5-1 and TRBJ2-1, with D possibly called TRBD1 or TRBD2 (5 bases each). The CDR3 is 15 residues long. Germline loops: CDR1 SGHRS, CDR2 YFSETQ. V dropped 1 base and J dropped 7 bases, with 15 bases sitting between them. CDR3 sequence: CASSLYPGTGNEQFF. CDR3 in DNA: TGCGCCAGCAGCTTGTACCCGGGGACGGGTAATGAGCAGTTCTTC.

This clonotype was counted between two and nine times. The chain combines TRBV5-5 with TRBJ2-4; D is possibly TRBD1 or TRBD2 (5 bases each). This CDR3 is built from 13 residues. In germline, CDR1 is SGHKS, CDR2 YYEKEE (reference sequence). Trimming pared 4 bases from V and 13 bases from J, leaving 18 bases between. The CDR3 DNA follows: TGTGCCAGCAGCCCGGACACCACATGGGAGCAGTACTTC. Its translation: CASSPDTTWEQYF.